The clone carrying this T cell receptor (beta chain) was found a few times. The record originates from a study of blood T cell repertoires in COVID-19. Study context: PBMCs, B-cell-depleted T cells, or T cells were the source of the cDNA or gDNA that made up the material.

Only in-frame clones appear in the TCRdb table, and some are missing; sequencing was by immunoSEQ multiplex PCR. The sample has 120,000 to 150,000 clones; roughly nine tenths are singletons. Germline V gene sequence: CDR1 MNHNS, CDR2 SASEGT. Trimming took off 2 bases at V and 3 bases at J, with 25 bases between the two ends. CDR3 length: 19 residues. Participants came from 20 to 25 US areas, aged about 18 to 89 years. The material sequenced was PBMCs or T cells enriched from blood (not recorded which). The V call is TRBV6-1, the J call TRBJ1-2, with a tentative D call TRBD1 (6 bases). The receptor comes from a woman aged 40 to 50 who had been exposed to COVID-19. This chain's CDR3 is CASSEKSQGFQDSHYGYTF. The CDR3 region has the DNA TGTGCCAGCAGTGAAAAATCCCAAGGTTTCCAGGACAGCCACTATGGCTACACCTTC.